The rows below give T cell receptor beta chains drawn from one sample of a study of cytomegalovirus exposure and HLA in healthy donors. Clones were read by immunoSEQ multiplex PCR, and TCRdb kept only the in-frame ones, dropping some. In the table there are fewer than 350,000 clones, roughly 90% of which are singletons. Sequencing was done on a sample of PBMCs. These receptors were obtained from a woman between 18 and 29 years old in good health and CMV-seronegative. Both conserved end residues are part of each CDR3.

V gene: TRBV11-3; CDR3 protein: CASSLTLTGELFF
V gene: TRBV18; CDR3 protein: CASSPQDRRLFF
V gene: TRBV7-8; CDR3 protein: CASSGPGTGAYEQYF
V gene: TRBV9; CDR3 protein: CASSVSGYTGELFF
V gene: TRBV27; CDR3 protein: CASRTSGRINEQFF
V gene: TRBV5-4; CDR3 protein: CASRLINGRGQETQYF
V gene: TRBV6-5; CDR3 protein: CASSLSRGSSYEQYF
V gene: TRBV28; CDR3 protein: CASSLTRGQDTQYF
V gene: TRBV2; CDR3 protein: CASSDRAHEQYF
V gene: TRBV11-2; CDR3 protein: CASSLLVRETQYF
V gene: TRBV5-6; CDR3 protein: CASSSWAGQGPNQPQHF
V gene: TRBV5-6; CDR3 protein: CASSFGQGKEQYF
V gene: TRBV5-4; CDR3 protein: CASSSDRGQPQHF
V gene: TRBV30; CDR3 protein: CAWSVRGRRASYGYTF
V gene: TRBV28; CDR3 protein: CASSLLGTVLF
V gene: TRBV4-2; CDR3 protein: CASSQKRSGNTIYF
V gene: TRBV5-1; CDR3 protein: CASSLAVDSKGLAGGFNEQFF
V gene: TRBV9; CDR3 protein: CASSLGHVTANEQFF
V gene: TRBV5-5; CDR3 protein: CASSLTGTRLHASYEQYF
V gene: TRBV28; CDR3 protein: CASSFRDREFPYEQYF
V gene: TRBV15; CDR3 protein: CATRRLAGTVSSYEQYF
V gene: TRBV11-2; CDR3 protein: CASSYRQSLSGYTF
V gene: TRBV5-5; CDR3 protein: CASTHRLAGDEQYF
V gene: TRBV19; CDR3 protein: CASSISYHEQFF
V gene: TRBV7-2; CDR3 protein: CASSLGLTSGLLNEQFF
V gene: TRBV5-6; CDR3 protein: CASSWGRANEKLFF
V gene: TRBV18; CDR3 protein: CASSPLESTRLSGANVLTF
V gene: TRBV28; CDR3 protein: CASSRTGPSTDTQYF
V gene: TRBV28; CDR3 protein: CASSLGEVVYEQYF
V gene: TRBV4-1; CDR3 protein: CASSPLIGAGAYNEQFF
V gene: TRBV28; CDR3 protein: CASSPSYMTSGDQETQYF
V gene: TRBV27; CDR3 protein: CASRVASGVYNEQFF
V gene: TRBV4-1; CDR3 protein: CASSPGQGPIGGANVLTF
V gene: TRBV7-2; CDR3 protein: CASSLAYSFGAARYEQYF
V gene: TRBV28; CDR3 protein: CASRARPGAQYF
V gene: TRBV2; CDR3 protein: CASSERASRARNQPQHF
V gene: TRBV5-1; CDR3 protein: CASSAGAVEGQPQHF